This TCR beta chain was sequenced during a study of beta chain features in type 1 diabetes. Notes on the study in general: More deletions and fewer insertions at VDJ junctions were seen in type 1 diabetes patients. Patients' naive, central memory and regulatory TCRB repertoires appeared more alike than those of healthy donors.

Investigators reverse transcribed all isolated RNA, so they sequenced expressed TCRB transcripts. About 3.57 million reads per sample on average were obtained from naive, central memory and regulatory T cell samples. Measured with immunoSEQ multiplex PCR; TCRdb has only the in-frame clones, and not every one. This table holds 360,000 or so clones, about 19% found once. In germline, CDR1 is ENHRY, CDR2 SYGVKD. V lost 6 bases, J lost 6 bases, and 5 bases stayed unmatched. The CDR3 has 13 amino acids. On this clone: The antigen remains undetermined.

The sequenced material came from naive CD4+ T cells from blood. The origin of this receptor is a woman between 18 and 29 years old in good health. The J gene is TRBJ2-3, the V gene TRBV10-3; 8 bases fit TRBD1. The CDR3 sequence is CAIRGQGWDTQYF. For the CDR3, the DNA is TGTGCCATCAGAGGACAGGGCTGGGATACGCAGTATTTT.